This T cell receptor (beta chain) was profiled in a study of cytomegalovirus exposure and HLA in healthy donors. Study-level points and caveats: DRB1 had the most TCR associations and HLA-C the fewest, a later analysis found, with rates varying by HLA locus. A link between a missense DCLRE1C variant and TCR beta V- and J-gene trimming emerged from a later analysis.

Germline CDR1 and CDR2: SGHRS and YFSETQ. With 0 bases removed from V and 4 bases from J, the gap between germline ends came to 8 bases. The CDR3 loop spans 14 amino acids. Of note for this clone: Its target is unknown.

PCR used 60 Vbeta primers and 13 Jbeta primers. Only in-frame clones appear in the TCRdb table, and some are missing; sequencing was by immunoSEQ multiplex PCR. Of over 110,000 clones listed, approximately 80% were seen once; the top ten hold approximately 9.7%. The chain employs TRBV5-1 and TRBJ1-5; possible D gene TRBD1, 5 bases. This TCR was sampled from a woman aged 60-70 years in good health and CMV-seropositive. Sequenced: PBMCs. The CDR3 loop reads CASSLEGLNQPQHF. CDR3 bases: TGCGCCAGCAGCTTGGAGGGGTTAAATCAGCCCCAGCATTTT.